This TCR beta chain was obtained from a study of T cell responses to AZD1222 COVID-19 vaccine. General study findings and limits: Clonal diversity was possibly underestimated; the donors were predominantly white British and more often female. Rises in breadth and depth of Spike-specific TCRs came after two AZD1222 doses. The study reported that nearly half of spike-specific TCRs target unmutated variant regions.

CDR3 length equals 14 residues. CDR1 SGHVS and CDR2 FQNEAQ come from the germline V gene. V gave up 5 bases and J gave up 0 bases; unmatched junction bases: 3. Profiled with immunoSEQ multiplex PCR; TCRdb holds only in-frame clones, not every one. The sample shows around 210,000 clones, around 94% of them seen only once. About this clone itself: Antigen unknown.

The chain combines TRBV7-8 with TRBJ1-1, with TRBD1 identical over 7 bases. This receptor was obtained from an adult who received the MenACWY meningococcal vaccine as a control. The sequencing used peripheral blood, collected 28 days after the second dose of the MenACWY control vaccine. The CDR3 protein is CASSLDRVNTEAFF. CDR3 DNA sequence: TGTGCCAGCAGCCTCGACAGGGTGAACACTGAAGCTTTCTTT.